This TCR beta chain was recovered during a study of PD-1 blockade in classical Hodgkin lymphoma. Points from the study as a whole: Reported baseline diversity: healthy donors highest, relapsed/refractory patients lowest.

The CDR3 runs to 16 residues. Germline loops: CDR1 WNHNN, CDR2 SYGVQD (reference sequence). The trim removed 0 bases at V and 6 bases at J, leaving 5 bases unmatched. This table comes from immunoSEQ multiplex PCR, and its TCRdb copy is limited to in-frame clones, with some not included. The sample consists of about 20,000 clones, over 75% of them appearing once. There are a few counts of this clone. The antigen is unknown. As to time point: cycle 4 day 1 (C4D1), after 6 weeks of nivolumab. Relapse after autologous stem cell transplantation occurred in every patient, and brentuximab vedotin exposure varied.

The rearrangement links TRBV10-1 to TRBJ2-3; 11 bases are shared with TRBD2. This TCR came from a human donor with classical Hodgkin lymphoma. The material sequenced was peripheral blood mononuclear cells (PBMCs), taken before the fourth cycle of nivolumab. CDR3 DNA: TGCGCCAGCAGTGAGTCGGCCCGACTAGCGGGGGATACGCAGTATTTT. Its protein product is CASSESARLAGDTQYF.